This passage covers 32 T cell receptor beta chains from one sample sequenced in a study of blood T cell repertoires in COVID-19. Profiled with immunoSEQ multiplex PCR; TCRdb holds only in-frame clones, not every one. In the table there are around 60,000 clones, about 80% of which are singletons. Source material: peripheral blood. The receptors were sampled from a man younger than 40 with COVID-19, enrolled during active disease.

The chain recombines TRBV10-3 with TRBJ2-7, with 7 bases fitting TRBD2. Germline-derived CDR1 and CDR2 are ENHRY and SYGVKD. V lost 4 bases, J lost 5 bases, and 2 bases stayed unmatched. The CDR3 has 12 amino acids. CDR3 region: CAISGTSDEQYF. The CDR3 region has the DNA TGTGCCATCAGTGGTACTAGCGACGAGCAGTACTTC.

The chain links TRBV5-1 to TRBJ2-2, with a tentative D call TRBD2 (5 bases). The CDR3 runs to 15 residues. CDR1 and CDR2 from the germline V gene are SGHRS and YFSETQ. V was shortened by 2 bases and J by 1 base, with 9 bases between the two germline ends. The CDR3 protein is CASSLGSVNTGELFF. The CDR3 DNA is TGCGCCAGCAGCTTAGGTAGCGTGAACACCGGGGAGCTGTTTTTT.

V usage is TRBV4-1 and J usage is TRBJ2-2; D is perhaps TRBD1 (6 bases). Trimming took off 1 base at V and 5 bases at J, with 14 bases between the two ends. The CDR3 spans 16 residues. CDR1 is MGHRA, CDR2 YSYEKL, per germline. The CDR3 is CASSQAMNRETGELFF. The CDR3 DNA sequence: TGCGCCAGCAGCCAAGCAATGAACAGGGAGACCGGGGAGCTGTTTTTT.

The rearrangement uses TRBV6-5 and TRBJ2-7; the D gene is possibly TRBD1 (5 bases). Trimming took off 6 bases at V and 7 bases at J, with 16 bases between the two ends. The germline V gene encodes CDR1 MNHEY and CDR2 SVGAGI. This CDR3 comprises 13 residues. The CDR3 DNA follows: TGTGCCAGCAGCCCAGGACAAGTTGGAGAGCAGTACTTC. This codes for CASSPGQVGEQYF.

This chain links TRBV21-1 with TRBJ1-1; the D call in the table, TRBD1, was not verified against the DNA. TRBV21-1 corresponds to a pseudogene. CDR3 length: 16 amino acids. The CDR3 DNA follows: TGTGCCAGCAGCAAAGTTCCGGCCAGGGGGTCGAATGAAGCTTTCTTT. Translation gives CASSKVPARGSNEAFF.

In nucleotides, the CDR3 is TGTGCCACCGAAGCTGCCGGGACAGGGGATCAGCCCCAGCATTTT. Translation: CATEAAGTGDQPQHF. This sequence joins TRBV7-9 and TRBJ1-5; the match to TRBD1 covers 10 bases. CDR3 length: 15 amino acids. The V segment lost 10 bases and the J segment 5 bases; nucleotides outside the gene matches: 11. Germline CDR1 and CDR2: SEHNR and FQNEAQ (reference sequence).

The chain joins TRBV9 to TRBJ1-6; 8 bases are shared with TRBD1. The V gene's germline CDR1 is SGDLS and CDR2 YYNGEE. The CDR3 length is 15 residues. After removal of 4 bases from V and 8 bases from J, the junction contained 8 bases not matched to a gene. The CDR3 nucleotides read TGTGCCAGCAGCATGTCCGGACAGGGCGATTCACCCCTCCACTTT. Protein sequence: CASSMSGQGDSPLHF.

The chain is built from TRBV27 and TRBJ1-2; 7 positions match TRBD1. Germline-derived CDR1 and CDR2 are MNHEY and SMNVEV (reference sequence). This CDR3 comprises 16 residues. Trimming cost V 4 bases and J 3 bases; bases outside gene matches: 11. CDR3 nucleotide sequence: TGTGCCAGCAGTTCCTCTGTCGGGGACAGTTACTATGGCTACACCTTC. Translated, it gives CASSSSVGDSYYGYTF.

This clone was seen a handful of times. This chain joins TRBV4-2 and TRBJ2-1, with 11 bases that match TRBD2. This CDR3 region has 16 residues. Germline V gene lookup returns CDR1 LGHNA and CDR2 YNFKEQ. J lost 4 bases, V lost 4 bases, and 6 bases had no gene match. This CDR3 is CASSPLLAGEYNEQFF. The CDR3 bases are TGTGCCAGCAGCCCCTTACTAGCGGGGGAATACAATGAGCAGTTCTTC.

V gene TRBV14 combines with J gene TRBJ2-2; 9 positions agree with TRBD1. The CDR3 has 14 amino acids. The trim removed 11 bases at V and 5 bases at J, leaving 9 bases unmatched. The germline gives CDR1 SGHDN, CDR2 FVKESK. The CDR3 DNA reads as TGTGCCTTAAGGACAGGGGCGGGGACCGGGGAGCTGTTTTTT. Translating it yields CALRTGAGTGELFF.

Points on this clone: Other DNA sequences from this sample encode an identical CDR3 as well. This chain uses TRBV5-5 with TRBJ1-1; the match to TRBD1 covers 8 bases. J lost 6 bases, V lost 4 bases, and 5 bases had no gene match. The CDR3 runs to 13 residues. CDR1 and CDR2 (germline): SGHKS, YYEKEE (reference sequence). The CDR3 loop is CASSRTTGAEAFF. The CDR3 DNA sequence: TGTGCCAGCAGCCGCACGACAGGGGCTGAAGCTTTCTTT.

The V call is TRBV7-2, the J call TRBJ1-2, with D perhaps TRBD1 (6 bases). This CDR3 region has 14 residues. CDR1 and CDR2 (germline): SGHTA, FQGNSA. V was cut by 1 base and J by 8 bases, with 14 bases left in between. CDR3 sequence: CASSLGGEGGGYTF. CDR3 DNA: TGTGCCAGCAGCTTAGGAGGGGAGGGGGGAGGCTACACCTTC.

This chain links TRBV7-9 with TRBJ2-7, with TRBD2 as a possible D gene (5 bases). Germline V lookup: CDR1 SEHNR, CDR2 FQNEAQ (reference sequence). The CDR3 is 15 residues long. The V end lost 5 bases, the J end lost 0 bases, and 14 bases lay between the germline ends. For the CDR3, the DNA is TGTGCCAGCAGCCTCTCCCAAGCGGACTCCTACGAGCAGTACTTC. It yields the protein CASSLSQADSYEQYF.

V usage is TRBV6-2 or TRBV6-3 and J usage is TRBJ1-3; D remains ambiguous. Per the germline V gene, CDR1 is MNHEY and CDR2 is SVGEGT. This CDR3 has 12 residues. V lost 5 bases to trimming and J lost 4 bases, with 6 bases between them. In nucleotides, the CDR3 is TGTGCCAGCAGTCTCCCCGGAAACACCATATATTTT. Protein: CASSLPGNTIYF.

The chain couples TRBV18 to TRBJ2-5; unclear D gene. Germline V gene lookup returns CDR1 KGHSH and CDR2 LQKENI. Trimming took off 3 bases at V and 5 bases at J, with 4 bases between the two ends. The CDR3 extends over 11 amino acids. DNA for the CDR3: TGTGCCAGCTCACCCGGGGAGACCCAGTACTTC. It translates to CASSPGETQYF.

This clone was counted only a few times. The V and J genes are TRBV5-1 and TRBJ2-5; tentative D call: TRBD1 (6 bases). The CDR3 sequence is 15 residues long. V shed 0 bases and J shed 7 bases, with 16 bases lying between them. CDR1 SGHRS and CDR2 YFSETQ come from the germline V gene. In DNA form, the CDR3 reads TGCGCCAGCAGCTTGGCAATTGGAGGACAGCGGACCCAGTACTTC. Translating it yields CASSLAIGGQRTQYF.

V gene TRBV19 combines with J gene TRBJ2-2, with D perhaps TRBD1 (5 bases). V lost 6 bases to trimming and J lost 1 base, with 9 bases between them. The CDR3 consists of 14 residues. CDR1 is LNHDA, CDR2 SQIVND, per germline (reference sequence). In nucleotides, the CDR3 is TGTGCCAGTAGAACAGGACAGAACACCGGGGAGCTGTTTTTT. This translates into CASRTGQNTGELFF.

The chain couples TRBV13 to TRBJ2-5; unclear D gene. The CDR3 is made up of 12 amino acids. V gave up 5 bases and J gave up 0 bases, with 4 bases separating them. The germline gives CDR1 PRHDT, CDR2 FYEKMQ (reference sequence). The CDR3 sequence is CASSIYQETQYF. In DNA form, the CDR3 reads TGTGCCAGCAGCATCTACCAAGAGACCCAGTACTTC.

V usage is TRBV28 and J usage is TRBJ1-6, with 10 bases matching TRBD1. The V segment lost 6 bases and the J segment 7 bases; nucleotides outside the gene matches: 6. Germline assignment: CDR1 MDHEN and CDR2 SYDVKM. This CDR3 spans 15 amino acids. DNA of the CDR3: TGTGCCAGCAGCCCCCCGGACAGGGGGAATTCACCCCTCCACTTT. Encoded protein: CASSPPDRGNSPLHF.

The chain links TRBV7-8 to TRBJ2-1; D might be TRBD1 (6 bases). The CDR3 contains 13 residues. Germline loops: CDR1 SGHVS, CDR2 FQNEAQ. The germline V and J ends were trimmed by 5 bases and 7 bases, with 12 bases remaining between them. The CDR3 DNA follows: TGTGCCAGCAGCCGAGCCCAGGGGAATGAGCAGTTCTTC. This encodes CASSRAQGNEQFF.

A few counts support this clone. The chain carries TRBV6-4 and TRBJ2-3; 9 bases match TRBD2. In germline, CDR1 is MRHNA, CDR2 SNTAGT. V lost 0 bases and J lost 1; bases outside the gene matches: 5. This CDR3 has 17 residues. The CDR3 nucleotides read TGTGCCAGCAGTGACTCGAGTAGCGGGGGTGGCACAGATACGCAGTATTTT. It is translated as CASSDSSSGGGTDTQYF.

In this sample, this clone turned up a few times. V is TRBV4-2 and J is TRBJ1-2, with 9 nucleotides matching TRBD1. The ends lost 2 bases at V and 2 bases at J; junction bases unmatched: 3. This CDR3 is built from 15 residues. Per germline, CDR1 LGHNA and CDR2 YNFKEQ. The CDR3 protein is CASSQPGTGNYGYTF. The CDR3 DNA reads TGTGCCAGCAGCCAACCCGGGACAGGGAACTATGGCTACACCTTC.

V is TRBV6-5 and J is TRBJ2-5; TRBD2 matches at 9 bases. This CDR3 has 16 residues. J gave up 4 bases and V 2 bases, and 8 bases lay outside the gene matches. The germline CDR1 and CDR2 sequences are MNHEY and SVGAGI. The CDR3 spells CASSYEGGGARETQYF. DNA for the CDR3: TGTGCCAGCAGTTACGAGGGCGGGGGGGCCCGAGAGACCCAGTACTTC.

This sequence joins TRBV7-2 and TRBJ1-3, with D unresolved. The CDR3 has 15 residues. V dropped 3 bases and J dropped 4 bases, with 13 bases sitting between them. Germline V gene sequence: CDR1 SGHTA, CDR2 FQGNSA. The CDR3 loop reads CASSFPTPVGNTIYF. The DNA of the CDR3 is TGTGCCAGCAGCTTCCCGACACCTGTGGGAAACACCATATATTTT.

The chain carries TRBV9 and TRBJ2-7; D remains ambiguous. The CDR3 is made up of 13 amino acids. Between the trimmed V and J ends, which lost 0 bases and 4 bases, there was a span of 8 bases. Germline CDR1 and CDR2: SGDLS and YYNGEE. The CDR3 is CASSVGDSYEQYF. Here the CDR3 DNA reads TGTGCCAGCAGCGTAGGCGACTCTTACGAGCAGTACTTC.

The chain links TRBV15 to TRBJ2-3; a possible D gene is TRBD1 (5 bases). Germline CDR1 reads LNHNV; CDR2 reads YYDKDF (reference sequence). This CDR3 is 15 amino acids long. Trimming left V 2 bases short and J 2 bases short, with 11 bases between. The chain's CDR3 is CATSRILDNTDTQYF. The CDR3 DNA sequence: TGTGCCACCAGCAGAATCCTGGACAACACAGATACGCAGTATTTT.

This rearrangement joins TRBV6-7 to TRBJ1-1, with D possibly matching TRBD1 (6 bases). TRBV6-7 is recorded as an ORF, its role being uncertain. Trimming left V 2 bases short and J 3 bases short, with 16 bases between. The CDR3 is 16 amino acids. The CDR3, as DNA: TGTGCCAGCAGTTACGAGGTGGGGACACCTTACACTGAAGCTTTCTTT. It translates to CASSYEVGTPYTEAFF.

CDR3 DNA: TGCGCCAGCAGCCCCCATAGCGGGGCCCTCTACGAGCAGTACTTC. This gives the protein CASSPHSGALYEQYF. The chain carries TRBV5-1 and TRBJ2-7, with 8 nucleotides matching TRBD2. CDR1 and CDR2 (germline): SGHRS, YFSETQ. The CDR3 extends over 15 amino acids. The V and J ends lost 4 bases and 3 bases, in that order; junction bases with no gene match: 9.

CDR3 in DNA: TGTGCCAGCAGCCTAGGGGGTACGAATTCACCCCTCCACTTT. Its protein product is CASSLGGTNSPLHF. The rearrangement uses TRBV4-2 and TRBJ1-6, with D perhaps TRBD1 (6 bases). There are 14 residues in the CDR3. V dropped 4 bases and J dropped 7 bases, with 11 bases sitting between them. The germline V gene encodes CDR1 LGHNA and CDR2 YNFKEQ.

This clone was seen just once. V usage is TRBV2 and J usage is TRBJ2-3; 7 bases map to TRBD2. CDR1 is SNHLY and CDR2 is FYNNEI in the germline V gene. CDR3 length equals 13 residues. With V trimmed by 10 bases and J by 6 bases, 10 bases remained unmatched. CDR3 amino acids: CATLRQRGDTQYF. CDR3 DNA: TGTGCCACCCTTCGGCAGCGGGGCGATACGCAGTATTTT. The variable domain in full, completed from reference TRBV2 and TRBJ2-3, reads EPEVTQTPSHQVTQMGQEVILRCVPISNHLYFYWYRQILGQKVEFLVSFYNNEISEKSEIFDDQFSVERPDGSNFTLKIRSTKLEDSAMYFCATLRQRGDTQYFGPGTRLTVL.

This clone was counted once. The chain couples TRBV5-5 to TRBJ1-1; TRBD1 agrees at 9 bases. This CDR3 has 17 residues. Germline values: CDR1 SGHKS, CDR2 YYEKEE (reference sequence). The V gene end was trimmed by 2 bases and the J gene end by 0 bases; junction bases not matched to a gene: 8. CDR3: CASSFLTGGFLNTEAFF. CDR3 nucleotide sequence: TGTGCCAGCAGCTTCCTTACAGGGGGCTTCTTGAACACTGAAGCTTTCTTT. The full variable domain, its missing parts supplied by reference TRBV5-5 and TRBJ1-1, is DAGVTQSPTHLIKTRGQQVTLRCSPISGHKSVSWYQQVLGQGPQFIFQYYEKEERGRGNFPDRFSARQFPNYSSELNVNALLLGDSALYLCASSFLTGGFLNTEAFFGQGTRLTVV.

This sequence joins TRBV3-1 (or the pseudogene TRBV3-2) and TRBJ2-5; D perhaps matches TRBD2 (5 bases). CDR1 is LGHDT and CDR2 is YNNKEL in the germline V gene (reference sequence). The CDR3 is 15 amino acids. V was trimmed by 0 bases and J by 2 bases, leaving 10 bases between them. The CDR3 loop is CASSQEGRLQETQYF. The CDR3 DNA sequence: TGTGCCAGCAGCCAAGAGGGGAGACTACAAGAGACCCAGTACTTC.